Below, 13 T cell receptor beta chains from the same sample are listed, as sequenced in a study of control samples from healthy donors and cancer patients. The data were produced by immunoSEQ multiplex PCR, yet TCRdb's version contains in-frame clones alone and is incomplete. Here the sample spans about 150,000 clones, over 85% being singletons. The sequencing input was blood. The receptor set was obtained from a man between 18 and 29 years old in good health.

The chain employs TRBV6-5 and TRBJ1-1, with D perhaps matching TRBD1 (5 bases). The V gene lost 7 bases and the J gene lost 11 bases, with 14 bases spanning the gap. The CDR3 sequence is 11 residues long. Germline V CDR1 and CDR2: MNHEY, SVGAGI. The CDR3 spells CASNSGLLAFF. Written as DNA, the CDR3 is TGTGCCAGCAACTCGGGACTTCTTGCTTTCTTT.

In its sample, this clone was seen once. The CDR3 nucleotides are TGTGCCACCAGCAAGCGCCACCCGCGGAACACTGAAGCTTTCTTT. As protein: CATSKRHPRNTEAFF. The genes are TRBV15 and TRBJ1-1; D not resolved. Per the germline V gene, CDR1 is LNHNV and CDR2 is YYDKDF (reference sequence). There are 15 residues in the CDR3. Between the trimmed V and J ends, which lost 4 bases and 1 base, there was a span of 13 bases.

J is TRBJ2-7 and V is TRBV7-8, with D tentatively TRBD2 (5 bases). Germline lookup yields CDR1 SGHVS and CDR2 FQNEAQ. V gave up 1 base and J gave up 3 bases, with 16 bases separating them. The CDR3 consists of 16 residues. The CDR3 here is CASSLVARRPDYEQYF. In nucleotides, the CDR3 is TGTGCCAGCAGCTTAGTTGCTCGGAGGCCCGACTACGAGCAGTACTTC.

This clone was recorded a few times. The chain recombines TRBV6-5 with TRBJ2-7, with TRBD1 matching 8 bases. There are 14 residues in the CDR3. Germline V gene data show CDR1 as MNHEY and CDR2 as SVGAGI. The V segment lost 8 bases and the J segment 0 bases; nucleotides outside the gene matches: 6. As DNA, the CDR3 is TGTGCCAGCCATAGGGGGACAGGCTCCTACGAGCAGTACTTC. Translating it yields CASHRGTGSYEQYF.

The sample holds a few counts of this clone. The J gene is TRBJ1-2, the V gene TRBV5-1; D unclear. The CDR3 extends over 14 amino acids. From germline, CDR1 is SGHRS and CDR2 YFSETQ. V lost 0 bases to trimming and J lost 1 base, with 7 bases between them. The CDR3 DNA reads TGCGCCAGCAGCTTGGACAAACTTAACTATGGCTACACCTTC. Translated: CASSLDKLNYGYTF.

The V gene is TRBV7-8, the J gene TRBJ1-5; possibly TRBD1 for D (5 bases). Germline loops: CDR1 SGHVS, CDR2 FQNEAQ. V lost 1 base to trimming and J lost 4 bases, with 20 bases between them. The CDR3 length is 18 residues. CDR3 in amino acids: CASSLVSGPLVFNQPQHF. The DNA for the CDR3 is TGTGCCAGCAGCTTAGTATCAGGGCCTTTAGTATTTAATCAGCCCCAGCATTTT.

This chain connects TRBV5-1 to TRBJ1-2, with 10 bases identical to TRBD1. The V and J ends lost 4 bases and 0 bases, in that order; junction bases with no gene match: 9. The CDR3 has 17 amino acids. CDR1 SGHRS and CDR2 YFSETQ come from the germline V gene. The DNA for the CDR3 is TGCGCCAGCAGCCAGACAGGGGGCGAACAAGCTAACTATGGCTACACCTTC. Protein product: CASSQTGGEQANYGYTF.

The genes are TRBV25-1 and TRBJ1-1, with TRBD1 as a possible D gene (6 bases). Trimming shortened V by 7 bases and J by 5 bases, and 14 bases separated the two germline ends. Germline CDR1 and CDR2: MGHDK and SYGVNS. The length of the CDR3 is 13 residues. CDR3 DNA: TGTGCCAGCAAACCGGGGGCTATAACTGAAGCTTTCTTT. Translating gives CASKPGAITEAFF.

V gene TRBV27 combines with J gene TRBJ2-3; D remains unclear. CDR3 length equals 12 residues. Germline V lookup: CDR1 MNHEY, CDR2 SMNVEV (reference sequence). V was clipped by 1 base and J by 6 bases, with 5 bases between them. The CDR3 protein is CASSLLTDTQYF. CDR3 nucleotides: TGTGCCAGCAGTTTATTGACCGATACGCAGTATTTT.

The CDR3 bases are TGTGCCAGTAGTATTGGGCCGAACACCATATATTTT. It specifies CASSIGPNTIYF. This chain joins TRBV19 and TRBJ1-3; D not certain. Germline CDR1 and CDR2: LNHDA and SQIVND (reference sequence). This CDR3 is built from 12 residues. V was cut by 3 bases and J by 7 bases, with 7 bases left in between.

The chain recombines TRBV4-1 with TRBJ2-7, with D unresolved. This CDR3 contains 12 residues. V lost 0 bases and J lost 6, with 6 bases in between. The germline V gene has CDR1 MGHRA and CDR2 YSYEKL. CDR3 DNA: TGCGCCAGCAGCCAAGAGAAGGGCGAGCAGTACTTC. Translation: CASSQEKGEQYF.

The chain recombines TRBV2 with TRBJ2-7; 11 positions match TRBD1. This CDR3 has 14 residues. Unmatched junction bases numbered 5, after V lost 6 bases and J lost 4 bases. Germline V CDR1 and CDR2: SNHLY, FYNNEI. In DNA form, the CDR3 reads TGTGCCAGCAGCGCCGGGACAGGGGGTTACGAGCAGTACTTC. Translation gives CASSAGTGGYEQYF.

The V call is TRBV6-6, the J call TRBJ1-6, with TRBD1 as a possible D gene (5 bases). V shed 2 bases and J shed 8 bases, with 10 bases lying between them. This CDR3 has 14 residues. CDR1 and CDR2 from the germline V gene are MNHNY and SVGAGI (reference sequence). In nucleotides, the CDR3 is TGTGCCAGCAGTTACAGGGACGGGGATTCACCCCTCCACTTT. This encodes CASSYRDGDSPLHF.